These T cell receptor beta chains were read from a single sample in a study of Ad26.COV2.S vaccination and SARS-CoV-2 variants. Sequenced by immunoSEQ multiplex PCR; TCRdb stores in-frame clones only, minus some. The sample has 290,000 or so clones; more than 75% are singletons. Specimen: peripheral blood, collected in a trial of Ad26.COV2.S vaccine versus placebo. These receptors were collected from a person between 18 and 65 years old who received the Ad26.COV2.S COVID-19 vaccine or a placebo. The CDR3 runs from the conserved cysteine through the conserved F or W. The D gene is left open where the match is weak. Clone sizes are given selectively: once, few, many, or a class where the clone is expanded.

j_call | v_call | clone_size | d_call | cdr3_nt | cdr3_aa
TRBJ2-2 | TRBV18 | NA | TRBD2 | TGTGCCAGCTCACGCTTTCGACTAGCGGGAGGAAGTTCCGGGGAGCTGTTTTTT | CASSRFRLAGGSSGELFF
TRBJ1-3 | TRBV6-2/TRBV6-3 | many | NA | TGTGCCAGCAGTCCCCATGACGGAAGAAACACCATATATTTT | CASSPHDGRNTIYF
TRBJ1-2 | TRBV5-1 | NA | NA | TGCGCCAGCAGCTTCGAGGACAGCCCTATAGGTGGCTACACCTTC | CASSFEDSPIGGYTF
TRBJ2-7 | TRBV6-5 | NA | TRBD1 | TGTGCCAGCAGAACCCGGGACAGGGGGGTCTACGAGCAGTACTTC | CASRTRDRGVYEQYF
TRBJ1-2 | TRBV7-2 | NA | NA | TGTGCCAGCACCCCGAGAGGGGCGGGGTTAGGCTACACCTTC | CASTPRGAGLGYTF
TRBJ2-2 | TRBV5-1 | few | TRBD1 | TGCGCCAGCAGCTCGGTACAGGGGCACGGGGAGCTGTTTTTT | CASSSVQGHGELFF
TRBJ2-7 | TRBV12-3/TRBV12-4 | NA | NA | TGTGCCAGCAACTCCGGGTCCTCCTACGAGCAGTACTTC | CASNSGSSYEQYF
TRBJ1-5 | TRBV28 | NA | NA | TGTGCCAGCAGTTTACTTACAGGGATTCAGCCCCAGCATTTT | CASSLLTGIQPQHF
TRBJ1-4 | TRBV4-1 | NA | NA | TGCGCCAGCAGCCAAGACGGCACACTAATTGTCGAAAAACTGTTTTTT | CASSQDGTLIVEKLFF
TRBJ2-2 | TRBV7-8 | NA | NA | TGTGCCAGCAGCCCTCCGAGTAGCAACACCGGGGAGCTGTTTTTT | CASSPPSSNTGELFF